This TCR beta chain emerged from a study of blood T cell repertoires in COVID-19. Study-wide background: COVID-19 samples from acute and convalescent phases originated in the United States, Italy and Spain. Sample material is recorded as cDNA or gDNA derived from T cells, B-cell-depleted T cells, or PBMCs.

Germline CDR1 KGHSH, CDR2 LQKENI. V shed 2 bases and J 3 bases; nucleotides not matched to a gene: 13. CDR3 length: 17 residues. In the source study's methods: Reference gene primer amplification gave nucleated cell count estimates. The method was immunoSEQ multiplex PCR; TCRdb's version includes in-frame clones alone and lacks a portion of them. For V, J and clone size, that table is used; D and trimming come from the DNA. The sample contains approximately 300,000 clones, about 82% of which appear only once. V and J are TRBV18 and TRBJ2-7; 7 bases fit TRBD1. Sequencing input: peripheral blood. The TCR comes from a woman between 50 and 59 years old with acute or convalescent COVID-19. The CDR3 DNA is TGTGCCAGCTCACCAGATATTGTAGGGACAGCCCGCTACGAGCAGTACTTC. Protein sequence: CASSPDIVGTARYEQYF. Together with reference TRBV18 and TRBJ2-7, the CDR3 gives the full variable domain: NAGVMQNPRHLVRRRGQEARLRCSPMKGHSHVYWYRQLPEEGLKFMVYLQKENIIDESGMPKERFSAEFPKEGPSILRIQQVVRGDSAAYFCASSPDIVGTARYEQYFGPGTRLTVT.